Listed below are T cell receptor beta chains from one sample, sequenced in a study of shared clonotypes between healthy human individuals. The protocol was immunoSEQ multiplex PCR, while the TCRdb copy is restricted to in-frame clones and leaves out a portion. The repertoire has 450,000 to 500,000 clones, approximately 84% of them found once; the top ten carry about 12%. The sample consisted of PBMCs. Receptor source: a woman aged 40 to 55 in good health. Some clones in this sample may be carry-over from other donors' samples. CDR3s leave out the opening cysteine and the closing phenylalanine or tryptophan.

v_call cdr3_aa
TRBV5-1 ASSPSAGDGETQY
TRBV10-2 ASKSLGLAGDEQF
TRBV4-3 ASSQDFTDTQY
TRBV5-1 ASSLASTAETQY
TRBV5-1 ASSSTTDTQY
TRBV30 AWNPGQVETQY
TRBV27 ATLSTTGGRETQY
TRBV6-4 ASSEGPHNEQF
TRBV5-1 ASSPASGSGEQY
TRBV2 ASKGGVNTGELF
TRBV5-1 ASSPRLVDEQF
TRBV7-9 ASRGRDRGPWDEQF
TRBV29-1 SGDRGQIGDTEAF
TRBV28 ATLNSGANVLT
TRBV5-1 ASSLAPSTGQETQY
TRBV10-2 ASSESLAVGPNEQF
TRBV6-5 ASGLRGSGELF
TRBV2 ASTPVAGVGQF
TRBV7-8 ASSLLGGHMNTEAF
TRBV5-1 ASSRTGGSTGELF
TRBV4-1 ASSQETGQGYT
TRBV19 ASSRTGAGAEAF
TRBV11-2 ASSLGQEYYGYT
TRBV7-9 ASSLPLGYEQY
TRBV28 ATETVTETQY
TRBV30 AWSRGTEAF
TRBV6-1 ASRGSGATNEKLF
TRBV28 ASSLITSGRTDTQY
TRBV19 ASSRFRETYNEQF
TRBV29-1 SAETGGTGANVLT
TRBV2 ASRREDFEKLF
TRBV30 AWDNSYEQY
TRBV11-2 ASSLGTSGSEQY
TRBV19 ASSTGQGAGELF
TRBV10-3 AISSSGNTIY
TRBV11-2 ASSPTGVAGYEQY
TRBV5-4 ASTSSRGPTEAF
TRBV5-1 ASSLGKETQY
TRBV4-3 ASSQVAGVMNTEAF
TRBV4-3 ASSQDPGGANVLT
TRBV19 ASSTTGTSGRAGTGELF
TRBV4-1 ASSQDPPGGLGNQPQH
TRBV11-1 ASSPYWTGVSYEQY
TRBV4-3 ASSQGRRQGPFRIWEQY
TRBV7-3 ASSSSTDTQY
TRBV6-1 ASSEWDSGANVLT
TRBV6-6 ASSPHRLNSGNTIY
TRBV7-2 ASSRIAGLTLLETQY
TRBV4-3 ASSQSGGQAF
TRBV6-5 ASSYDSSSTDTQY